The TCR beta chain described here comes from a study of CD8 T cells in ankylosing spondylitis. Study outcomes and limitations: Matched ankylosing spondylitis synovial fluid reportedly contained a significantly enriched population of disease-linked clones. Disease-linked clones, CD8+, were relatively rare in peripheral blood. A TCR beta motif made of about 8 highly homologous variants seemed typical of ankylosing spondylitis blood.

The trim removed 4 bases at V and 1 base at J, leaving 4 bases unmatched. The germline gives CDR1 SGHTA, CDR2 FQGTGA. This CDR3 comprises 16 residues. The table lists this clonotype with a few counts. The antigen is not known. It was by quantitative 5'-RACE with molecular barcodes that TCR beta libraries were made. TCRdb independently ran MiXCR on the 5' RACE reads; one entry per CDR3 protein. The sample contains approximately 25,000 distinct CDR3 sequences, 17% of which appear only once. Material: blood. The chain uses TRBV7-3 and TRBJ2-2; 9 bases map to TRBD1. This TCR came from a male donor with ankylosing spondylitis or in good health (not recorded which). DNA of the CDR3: TGTGCCAGCAGCTCCGGGACAGGGAAGAACACCGGGGAGCTGTTTTTT. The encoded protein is CASSSGTGKNTGELFF.